Described below is a single T cell receptor beta chain sequence and its context. This clonotype was seen a handful of times. There is no known antigen for this receptor. No much larger clone exists at a distance of one base, and base qualities are not known. These data come from a study of regulatory T cells in long-lasting Graves disease (dated by TCRdb to the early 2020s). As for the study more broadly: Newly diagnosed Graves' disease patients had taken antithyroid drugs for less than 3 months. A total of around 35 samples were covered by TCR sequencing, comprising around 13 persistent and around 20 newly diagnosed Graves' disease patients. This study used TCR sequencing and RNA sequencing of peripheral blood to compare persistent Graves' disease patients against newly diagnosed Graves' disease patients. The study took place in China and was registered as a clinical trial. What the work shows at the level of the full study, not this receptor alone: Persistent Graves' disease patients showed lower TCR Shannon entropy and fewer highly expanded clones than newly diagnosed patients, suggesting clonal expansion. Sequencing and analysis were limited to the TCR beta chain. Persistent patients shared more public clonotypes among themselves (2,741) than newly diagnosed patients did (approximately 970). The authors noted that the small sample size was a limitation that may lower accuracy. Peripheral blood alone was examined, since thyroid tissue, which constituted the primary lesion, could not be accessed.

The receptor library was made with multiplex PCR. TCRdb records Illumina HiSeq 4000 as the sequencer. CDR3 regions were amplified by Arm-PCR with iRepertoire HTBI primers to construct TCR beta libraries. Gel purification was performed on PCR products prior to sequencing. Under the source paper's analysis protocol: Across samples, around 62 TRBV and 15 or so TRBJ segments were identified and used for gene usage analysis of CDR3 amino acid clonotypes. COPE and FqMerger were used to merge the filtered high-quality paired reads into contigs. BLAST was used to align contigs to IMGT TRBV, TRBD and TRBJ reference genes, and CDR3 was defined according to IMGT. Highly expanded clones were defined as clonotypes with a frequency above 0.1%. Repertoire diversity was measured by Shannon entropy, and V-J evenness by the Gini coefficient. A clonotype found in more than one individual was treated as public. The public reads were quality trimmed at Q25 with fastp and then assembled into clones with MiXCR by TCRdb, keeping productive beta chains. A single entry per CDR3 protein holds the most common genes and DNA from its merged rows. The V and J calls were not made by the authors but by TCRdb's processing. The sample table lists roughly 530,000 distinct CDR3 sequences, roughly a sixth of them with a count of one. Of the sample, approximately 25% is held by the ten largest clones.

Explained via the paper, the time point label denotes: newly diagnosed GD, antithyroid drugs for less than 3 months. RNA was extracted from PBMCs in TRIzol for both TCR sequencing and RNA sequencing. The diagnosis of Graves' disease followed American Thyroid Association guidelines. Patients were recruited from an endocrinology department in Xi'an, China. Each patient gave 9 to 10 milliliters of peripheral blood, collected in an EDTA anticoagulant tube. Ficoll Paque Plus density gradient separation was used to isolate PBMCs, and no further T cell sorting was done. An Agilent 2100 Bioanalyzer and agarose gel were used to check RNA quality, while a NanoDrop 2000 measured RNA concentration. This sample also belongs to another study, concerning T cells in Graves' hyperthyroidism and ophthalmopathy. Drawing on the second study: Stable Graves' hyperthyroidism was defined as the absence of progression to ophthalmopathy over 18 months of follow-up. Hyperthyroidism patients were aged 18 to 65 years and newly diagnosed, with disease duration of less than 2 months. The study excluded patients with uncontrolled infections, other autoimmune diseases, pregnancy or lactation. Diagnoses were established on the basis of clinical symptoms, serum thyroxine and TRAb, thyroid ultrasound, and orbital computed tomography. A first-round RT-PCR of the TCR CDR3 used the HTBI primer set with the Qiagen OneStep RT-PCR kit. Most expanded thyroid clonotypes (frequency above 0.001) were also found in blood, which suggests that blood repertoires may mirror thyroid immune responses. A 13 V-J signature model separated ophthalmopathy from stable hyperthyroidism, with approximately 87% sensitivity and approximately 81% specificity in cross-validation and 80%/75% in testing. In validation, the model predicted progression to ophthalmopathy a median of roughly 6.1 months before onset, with 70% to 71% sensitivity and roughly 72% specificity. TCR V-J signatures able to tell the groups apart were searched for in a discovery cohort of some 97 patients, of whom more than 40 had Graves' ophthalmopathy and roughly 59 had stable Graves' hyperthyroidism. Prospective prediction of ophthalmopathy was tested in an independent validation cohort consisting of some 18 hyperthyroidism patients and about 17 patients who later progressed to ophthalmopathy. The approximately 100 discovery patients were divided at random into training and test sets in a 7:3 ratio. Thyroid tissue and blood T-cell repertoires from about 6 Graves' hyperthyroidism patients were also compared in the study. After sampling, hyperthyroidism patients received methimazole starting at 30 mg daily, and ophthalmopathy patients received high-dose intravenous methylprednisolone. A second multiplex PCR round built the libraries, followed by size selection and purification. Sequencing of the libraries was done on an Illumina HiSeq2000 using paired-end 100 bp reads. Raw data were processed with SOAPnuke, discarding reads with adapters, uncalled bases, mean Phred below 15, or no exact constant-primer or identifier match. COPE v1.2.5 was used to merge high-quality paired reads, and clonotypes were defined as unique nucleotide sequences. MiTCR v1.1 was used to align the clonotypes against IMGT TRBV, TRBD and TRBJ reference segments. The analysis was restricted to V-J combinations with a frequency above 0.0001, which together covered 99% to 99.2% of the repertoires. A TCS score was defined as the ratio between F50 (clonal expansion) and ExV (chaos), using BLOSUM62-based TCRdist between CDR3 peptides within each V-J. Welch's t-statistics and random forest reduced roughly 540 V-J features to 13, which were used in a naive Bayes classifier (R e1071). Sample size was not statistically predetermined, and blinding of investigators to group allocation was not performed. TCR Vbeta CDR3 sequencing of 120 to 150 peripheral blood samples (under 45 ophthalmopathy, 75 to 85 hyperthyroidism and approximately 17 progressor patients) is reported in the paper.

The source material was peripheral blood mononuclear cells (PBMCs), sampled at new diagnosis, from a patient treated with antithyroid drugs. The TCR sequence derives from a woman between 40 and 65 years old with Graves disease. Donor details come from another sample of the same person, matched by shared clones.

The CDR3 loop reads CSARDPTGPFNEKLFF. Read as DNA, the sequence is TGCAGTGCTAGAGATCCTACCGGTCCTTTTAATGAAAAACTGTTTTTT. This sequence uses TRBV20-1 and TRBJ1-4, with the identity of the D gene unclear. Deletion took 0 bases off V and 4 bases off J, with a span of 15 bases between the germline ends. For CDR1 and CDR2, the germline V gene (reference sequence) lists DFQATT and SNEGSKA. The CDR3 measures 16 amino acids from cysteine to phenylalanine. Only the CDR3 part of the read is kept: 48 bases, read in frame from the first base.